A selection of T cell receptor beta chains follows, all from one sample in a study of PD-1 blockade in classical Hodgkin lymphoma. Generated by immunoSEQ multiplex PCR, the TCRdb table keeps only in-frame clones and is missing some. The table includes more than 8,000 clones, around nine tenths detected once. Sequencing was performed on peripheral blood mononuclear cells (PBMCs), taken before the fourth cycle of nivolumab. The receptor source for this set is a human donor with classical Hodgkin lymphoma. Both conserved end residues are trimmed from each CDR3.

>TRBV30
AWTPGQGNRYEQY
>TRBV10-3
AIRTPGAGGDNEQF
>TRBV5-1
ASTGQRNTEAF
>TRBV6-1
ASSGPQGGVRETQY
>TRBV5-6
ASSVYRDRNTEAF
>TRBV19
ASKWTTGEQF
>TRBV5-1
ASSLEAGTYEQY
>TRBV29-1
SGGLHTDTQY
>TRBV7-9
ASSLRSGTDTQY
>TRBV6-5
ARSPNTDTQY
>TRBV29-1
SAISGTGGARGGYT
>TRBV9
ASSVGLAGAGANVLT
>TRBV30
AWRGQHSNQPQH
>TRBV5-1
ASSIPQGNTGELF
>TRBV7-8
ASSLSPGGFGEKLF
>TRBV19
ASSTYDRASQPQH
>TRBV7-9
ASSTGQYHTEAF
>TRBV27
ASSLASGTSGRSGELF
>TRBV2
ASRVTQNTEAF
>TRBV7-2
ASSLMPIAGGASETQY
>TRBV7-9
ASSLGGANYGYT
>TRBV7-2
ASSLNPGELF
>TRBV19
ASSMNWGVTGELF
>TRBV7-6
ASSLPLRGMNTEAF
>TRBV2
ASSEEGGLAGFYEQY